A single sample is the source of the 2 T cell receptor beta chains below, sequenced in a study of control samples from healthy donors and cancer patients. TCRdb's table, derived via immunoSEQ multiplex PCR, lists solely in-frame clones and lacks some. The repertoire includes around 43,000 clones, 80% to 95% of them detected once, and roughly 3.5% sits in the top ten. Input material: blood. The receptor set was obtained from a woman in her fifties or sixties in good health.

CDR3 in DNA: TGCAGCGTTGATTTAGGGGCAGGTCAGCCCCAGCATTTT. Residues: CSVDLGAGQPQHF. V gene TRBV29-1 combines with J gene TRBJ1-5, with D tentatively TRBD1 (5 bases). The CDR3 totals 13 residues. Germline CDR1 is SQVTM and CDR2 is ANQGSEA. The V end lost 3 bases, the J end lost 6 bases, and 12 bases lay between the germline ends. Together with reference TRBV29-1 and TRBJ1-5, the CDR3 gives the full variable domain: SAVISQKPSRDICQRGTSLTIQCQVDSQVTMMFWYRQQPGQSLTLIATANQGSEATYESGFVIDKFPISRPNLTFSTLTVSNMSPEDSSIYLCSVDLGAGQPQHFGDGTRLSIL.

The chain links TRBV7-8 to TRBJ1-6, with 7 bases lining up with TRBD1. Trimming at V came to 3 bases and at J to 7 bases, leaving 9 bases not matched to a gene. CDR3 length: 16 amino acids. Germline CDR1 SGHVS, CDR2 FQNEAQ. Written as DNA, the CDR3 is TGTGCCAGCAGCTTGGGTACAGGGGTGCGGAATTCACCCCTCCACTTT. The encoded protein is CASSLGTGVRNSPLHF.